What follows describes a single T cell receptor (beta chain). As handled by the study authors: Scientists estimated how many nucleated cells there were by amplifying reference gene primers. Measured with immunoSEQ multiplex PCR; TCRdb has only the in-frame clones, and not every one. V and J calls plus clone size are reproduced from that table; the DNA served to infer D and trimming. The table shows approximately 380,000 clones, with 85% occurring only once. Looked up from germline, CDR1 is MDHEN and CDR2 is SYDVKM. This CDR3 comprises 12 residues. V lost 6 bases, J lost 3 bases, and 0 bases stayed unmatched. These data originate in a study of blood T cell repertoires in COVID-19. Across the whole study: Samples taken during acute and convalescent COVID-19 were collected in the United States, Italy and Spain.

The source material was peripheral blood. The receptor was derived from a woman in her late teens or twenties with acute or convalescent COVID-19. V and J are TRBV28 and TRBJ1-2, with TRBD1 matching 8 bases. In nucleotides, the CDR3 is TGTGCCAGCAGGGACAGGGACTATGGCTACACCTTC. It codes for CASRDRDYGYTF.